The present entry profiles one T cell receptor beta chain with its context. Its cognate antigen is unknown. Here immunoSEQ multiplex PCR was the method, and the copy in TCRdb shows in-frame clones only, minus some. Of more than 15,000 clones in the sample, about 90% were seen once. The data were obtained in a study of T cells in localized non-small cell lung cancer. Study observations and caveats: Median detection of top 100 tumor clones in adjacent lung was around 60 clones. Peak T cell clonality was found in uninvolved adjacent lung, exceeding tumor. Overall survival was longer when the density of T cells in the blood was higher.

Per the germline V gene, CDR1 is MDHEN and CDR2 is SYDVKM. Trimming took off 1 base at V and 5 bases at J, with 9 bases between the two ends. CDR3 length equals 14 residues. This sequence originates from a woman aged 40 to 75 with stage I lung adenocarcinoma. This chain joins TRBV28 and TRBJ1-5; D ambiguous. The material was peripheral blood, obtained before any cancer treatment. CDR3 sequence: CASSLLGGDQPQHF. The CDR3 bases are TGTGCCAGCAGTTTATTGGGAGGAGATCAGCCCCAGCATTTT.